Reported below is one TCR beta chain. Antigen unknown. These data are taken from a study of cytomegalovirus exposure and HLA in healthy donors. Study at large: A data release that came early held some 84 million unique TCRs from HLA-typed donors.

The PCR made use of 60 Vbeta and 13 Jbeta primers. The data were produced by immunoSEQ multiplex PCR, yet TCRdb's version contains in-frame clones alone and is incomplete. Here the sample spans roughly 190,000 clones, more than 65% being singletons. General observations from the study: As was reported, the classifier diagnosed cytomegalovirus status with high specificity and sensitivity. Researchers catalogued some 160 TCR beta chains as cytomegalovirus-associated.

V was cut by 5 bases and J by 3 bases, with 17 bases left in between. There are 15 residues in the CDR3. Germline V CDR1 and CDR2: SGHAT, FQNNGV. The sequence was collected from a girl aged 10 to 17 in good health and CMV-seropositive. This rearrangement joins TRBV11-2 to TRBJ2-7; D is undetermined. Material: PBMCs. The CDR3 coding sequence is TGTGCCAGCAGCCACGCCGGCGGCGGTGGCTACGAGCAGTACTTC. Translated: CASSHAGGGGYEQYF.